The clone carrying this T cell receptor beta chain came up many times. As yet, its antigen is unknown. The data originate from a study of T cells in Graves' hyperthyroidism and ophthalmopathy. The study, taken as a whole, reports: Most clonotypes expanded in thyroid above 0.001 were likewise present in blood.

RNA transcripts were the template for amplifying TCR beta CDR3 regions. TCR CDR3 regions were first amplified by RT-PCR with HTBI primers. From the multiplex PCR reads, TCRdb called clonotypes with MiXCR, one entry per CDR3 protein. Of 110,000 to 150,000 distinct CDR3 sequences listed, approximately 20% are singletons. The CDR3 is 16 residues long. Germline lookup yields CDR1 SGHRS and CDR2 YFSETQ. The V and J ends lost 1 base and 5 bases, in that order; junction bases with no gene match: 7. Participants, patients aged 18 to 65, had newly diagnosed hyperthyroidism with a duration under 2 months. A sample of blood taken at first hyperthyroidism diagnosis preceded any ophthalmopathy symptoms.

The receptor was isolated from a woman in her forties or fifties with Graves' hyperthyroidism that later progressed to Graves' ophthalmopathy. The genes are TRBV5-1 and TRBJ2-1, with 9 bases lining up with TRBD2. The sequenced material came from blood. As DNA, the CDR3 is TGCGCCAGCAGCTTGATTTTTAGCGGGAGCCACAATGAGCAGTTCTTC. It codes for CASSLIFSGSHNEQFF.